These 8 T cell receptor beta chains originate from one sample sequenced in a study of blood T cell repertoires in COVID-19. Repertoires were generated with immunoSEQ multiplex PCR, while TCRdb's copy carries only in-frame clones and drops some. The table records roughly 160,000 clones, roughly 78% of them present only once. Sample: peripheral blood. Receptors were obtained from a woman aged 55-69 years with COVID-19, enrolled during active disease.

The chain joins TRBV2 to TRBJ1-2; TRBD1 matches at 9 bases. In germline, CDR1 is SNHLY, CDR2 FYNNEI. Unmatched junction bases numbered 4, after V lost 7 bases and J lost 7 bases. This CDR3 is built from 12 residues. In nucleotides, the CDR3 is TGTGCCAGCACGGCGACAGGGGGTGGCTACACCTTC. Its translation is CASTATGGGYTF.

This chain links TRBV5-8 with TRBJ1-3; unclear D gene. This CDR3 is 15 amino acids long. The germline V gene encodes CDR1 SGHTS and CDR2 YDEGEE. Trimming cost V 1 base and J 1 base, with 9 bases left between them. CDR3 region: CASSLSDASGNTIYF. In DNA form, the CDR3 reads TGTGCCAGCAGCTTGTCAGATGCTTCTGGAAACACCATATATTTT.

This clone was seen once. The V and J genes are TRBV11-1 and TRBJ2-2, with D possibly TRBD1 on 5 matching bases. The CDR3 spans 14 residues. From germline, CDR1 is SGHAT and CDR2 FQDESV (reference sequence). Deletions cut 8 bases from V and 0 bases from J, with 10 bases between. The CDR3 DNA reads as TGTGCCAGCTCTCCAGGGACGAACACCGGGGAGCTGTTTTTT. Its protein product is CASSPGTNTGELFF.

The chain links TRBV27 to TRBJ2-2, with D possibly matching TRBD2 (10 bases). Germline V CDR1 and CDR2: MNHEY, SMNVEV (reference sequence). The CDR3 is made up of 17 amino acids. The V and J ends lost 5 bases and 7 bases respectively, with 23 bases between them. This CDR3 reads CASSTSGTGTSVGELFF. CDR3 in DNA: TGTGCCAGCAGTACCTCCGGGACAGGGACTAGCGTCGGGGAGCTGTTTTTT.

The J gene is TRBJ2-3, the V gene TRBV11-3; D is perhaps TRBD2 (6 bases). The CDR3 sequence is 16 residues long. Germline loops: CDR1 SGHNT, CDR2 YENEEA. The germline V and J ends were trimmed by 1 base and 6 bases, with 17 bases remaining between them. For the CDR3, the DNA is TGTGCCAGCAGCTTAGGGGGCGGGGAGTCGCGGGATACGCAGTATTTT. Protein product: CASSLGGGESRDTQYF.

The chain has TRBV5-1 and TRBJ2-2, with D hard to call. The V gene lost 5 bases and the J gene lost 1 base, with 9 bases spanning the gap. Germline CDR1 SGHRS, CDR2 YFSETQ. The CDR3 has 14 residues. The CDR3 DNA reads TGCGCCAGCAGGGTCCAGATGAACACCGGGGAGCTGTTTTTT. Translating it yields CASRVQMNTGELFF. Full variable domain (remainder filled in from reference TRBV5-1 and TRBJ2-2): KAGVTQTPRYLIKTRGQQVTLSCSPISGHRSVSWYQQTPGQGLQFLFEYFSETQRNKGNFPGRFSGRQFSNSRSEMNVSTLELGDSALYLCASRVQMNTGELFFGEGSRLTVL.

In this sample, this clone turned up a few times. The CDR3 DNA is TGTGCCAGCAGTTACGGGAGCGACGGGGAATACGAGCAGTACTTC. As protein: CASSYGSDGEYEQYF. The V gene is TRBV6-5, the J gene TRBJ2-7, with a tentative D call TRBD2 (5 bases). Trimming shortened V by 2 bases and J by 4 bases, and 15 bases separated the two germline ends. In germline, CDR1 is MNHEY, CDR2 SVGAGI. The CDR3 runs 15 residues.

The chain joins TRBV4-2 to TRBJ2-3, with TRBD1 identical over 7 bases. Germline trimming cut 4 bases from V and 2 bases from J; bases unmatched to any gene: 9. The CDR3 consists of 16 residues. The germline V gene has CDR1 LGHNA and CDR2 YNFKEQ. The CDR3, as DNA: TGTGCCAGCAGCCCGCACCGGGGACAGTCCACAGATACGCAGTATTTT. The encoded protein is CASSPHRGQSTDTQYF.